This T cell receptor (beta chain) was captured in a study of T cell responses to AZD1222 COVID-19 vaccine. Broader study findings: Spike regions recognized by vaccine-associated CD4 TCRs spanned the protein, led by 160-218 and 743-854. Samples come after the peak T cell response, not at day 14. Clonal diversity may have been underestimated in mostly white British donors.

Sequencing used immunoSEQ multiplex PCR; TCRdb keeps in-frame clones, though not all of them. Of fewer than 150,000 clones listed, around 93% were seen once; the top ten hold around 5%. The V gene lost 7 bases and the J gene lost 3 bases, with 12 bases spanning the gap. Germline loops: CDR1 SNHLY, CDR2 FYNNEI. The length of the CDR3 is 14 residues. Second-dose schedules of about 4 or about 12 weeks were combined. Concerning this clone: The antigen is not known.

The TCR comes from an adult who received the AZD1222 COVID-19 vaccine. The sample consisted of peripheral blood, taken 28 days after the second AZD1222 dose. The chain uses TRBV2 and TRBJ2-2; tentatively, D is TRBD2 (5 bases). This chain's CDR3 is CASNQEVDTGELFF. The CDR3 nucleotides read TGTGCCAGCAACCAGGAGGTAGACACCGGGGAGCTGTTTTTT.